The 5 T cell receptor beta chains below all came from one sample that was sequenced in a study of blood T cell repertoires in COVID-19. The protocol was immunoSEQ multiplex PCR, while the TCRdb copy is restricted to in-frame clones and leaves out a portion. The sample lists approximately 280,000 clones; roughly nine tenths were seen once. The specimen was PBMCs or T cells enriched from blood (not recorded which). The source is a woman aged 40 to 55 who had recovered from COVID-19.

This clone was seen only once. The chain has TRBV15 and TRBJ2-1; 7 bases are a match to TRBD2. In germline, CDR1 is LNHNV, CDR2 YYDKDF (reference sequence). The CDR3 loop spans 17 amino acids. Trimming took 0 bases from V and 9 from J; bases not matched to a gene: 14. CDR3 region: CATSRDSGGSSFGEQFF. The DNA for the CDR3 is TGTGCCACCAGCAGAGATTCCGGCGGGAGCTCTTTCGGTGAGCAGTTCTTC.

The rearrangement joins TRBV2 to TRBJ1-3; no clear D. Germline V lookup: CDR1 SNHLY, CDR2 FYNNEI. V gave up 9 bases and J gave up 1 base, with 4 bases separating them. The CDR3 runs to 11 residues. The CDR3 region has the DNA TGTGCCAGTATATCTGGAAACACCATATATTTT. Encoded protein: CASISGNTIYF. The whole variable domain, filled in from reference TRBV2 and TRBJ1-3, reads EPEVTQTPSHQVTQMGQEVILRCVPISNHLYFYWYRQILGQKVEFLVSFYNNEISEKSEIFDDQFSVERPDGSNFTLKIRSTKLEDSAMYFCASISGNTIYFGEGSWLTVV.

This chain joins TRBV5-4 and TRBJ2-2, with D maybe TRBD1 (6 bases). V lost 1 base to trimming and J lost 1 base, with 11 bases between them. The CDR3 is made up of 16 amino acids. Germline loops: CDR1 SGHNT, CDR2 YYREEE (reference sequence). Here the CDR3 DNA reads TGTGCCAGCAGCTTGTTTGGGGGCCGGAACACCGGGGAGCTGTTTTTT. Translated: CASSLFGGRNTGELFF.

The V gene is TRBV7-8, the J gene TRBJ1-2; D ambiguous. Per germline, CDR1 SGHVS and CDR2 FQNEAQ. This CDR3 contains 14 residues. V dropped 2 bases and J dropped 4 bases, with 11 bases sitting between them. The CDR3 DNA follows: TGTGCCAGCAGCTTATCGGGAACTGCCTATGGCTACACCTTC. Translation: CASSLSGTAYGYTF.

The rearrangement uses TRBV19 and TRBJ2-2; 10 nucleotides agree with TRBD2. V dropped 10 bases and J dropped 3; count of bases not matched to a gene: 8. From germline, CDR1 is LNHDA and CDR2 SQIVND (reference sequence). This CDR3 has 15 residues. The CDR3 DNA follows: TGTGCCACCTCTAGCGGGAGTTTTGACACCGGGGAGCTGTTTTTT. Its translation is CATSSGSFDTGELFF.